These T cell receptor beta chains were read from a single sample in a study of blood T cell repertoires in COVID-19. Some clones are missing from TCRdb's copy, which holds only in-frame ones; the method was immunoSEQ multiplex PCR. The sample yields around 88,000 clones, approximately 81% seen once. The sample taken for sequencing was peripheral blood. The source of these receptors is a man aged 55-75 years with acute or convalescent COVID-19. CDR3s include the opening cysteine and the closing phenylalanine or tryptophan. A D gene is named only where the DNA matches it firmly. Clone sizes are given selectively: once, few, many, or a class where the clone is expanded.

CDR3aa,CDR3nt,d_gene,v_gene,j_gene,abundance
CASSTTGTSSYEQYF,TGTGCCAGCAGCACTACAGGGACGAGCTCCTACGAGCAGTACTTC,-,TRBV6-2/TRBV6-3,TRBJ2-7,-
CASSYSSGKGLGSGTQYF,TGTGCCAGCAGTTACTCGAGTGGGAAGGGACTAGGATCTGGTACGCAGTATTTT,TRBD2,TRBV6-2/TRBV6-3,TRBJ2-3,-
CASSVGGSTYNEQFF,TGTGCCAGCAGCGTAGGAGGCTCAACCTACAATGAGCAGTTCTTC,-,TRBV9,TRBJ2-1,-
CASRGTGGFGAFF,TGTGCCAGCAGGGGGACAGGGGGCTTTGGGGCTTTCTTT,TRBD1,TRBV2,TRBJ1-1,-
CASSFAVNTEAFF,TGTGCCAGCAGTTTTGCGGTGAACACTGAAGCTTTCTTT,-,TRBV28,TRBJ1-1,-
CASSDTMRPETQYF,TGTGCCAGCAGTGATACAATGCGGCCGGAGACCCAGTACTTC,-,TRBV25-1,TRBJ2-5,-
CASSLLQAANTEAFF,TGTGCCAGCAGCTTGTTGCAGGCCGCGAACACTGAAGCTTTCTTT,-,TRBV5-5,TRBJ1-1,once
CASSPEGLGGYTQYF,TGTGCCAGCTCACCAGAAGGACTCGGCGGGTATACGCAGTATTTT,-,TRBV18,TRBJ2-3,-
CASGWRDRTGELFF,TGTGCCAGCGGTTGGAGGGATAGGACCGGGGAGCTGTTTTTT,-,TRBV7-2,TRBJ2-2,-
CASSKVGPRGITDTQYF,TGTGCCAGCAGCAAAGTAGGCCCCCGAGGCATCACAGATACGCAGTATTTT,-,TRBV21-1,TRBJ2-3,-
CAWRGLGGNTIYF,TGTGCCTGGAGGGGACTTGGAGGAAACACCATATATTTT,-,TRBV30,TRBJ1-3,-
CASSFGGAEQYF,TGTGCCAGCAGCTTCGGAGGGGCCGAGCAGTACTTC,-,TRBV5-6,TRBJ2-7,-
CASKPEGVSYEQYF,TGTGCCTCTAAACCCGAGGGCGTCTCCTACGAGCAGTACTTC,-,TRBV18,TRBJ2-7,once
CASRRNFQGPYYGYTF,TGTGCCAGCAGACGAAACTTTCAGGGGCCATACTATGGCTACACCTTC,-,TRBV3-1/TRBV3-2,TRBJ1-2,-
CASSLARALGNYNEQFF,TGTGCCAGCAGCTTGGCCAGGGCCCTTGGGAACTACAATGAGCAGTTCTTC,-,TRBV5-4,TRBJ2-1,-
CASSPLGQTSYGYTF,TGTGCCAGCAGCCCCTTGGGACAGACGTCCTATGGCTACACCTTC,TRBD1,TRBV9,TRBJ1-2,few
CASSFRSRASYNEQFF,TGTGCCAGCAGCTTTCGGTCGAGGGCCTCCTACAATGAGCAGTTCTTC,-,TRBV11-3,TRBJ2-1,-
CASSQDFGQGNTEAFF,TGTGCCAGCAGCCAAGATTTCGGACAGGGTAACACTGAAGCTTTCTTT,TRBD1,TRBV14,TRBJ1-1,-
CASTQGISNQPQHF,TGTGCCAGCACACAGGGGATTAGCAATCAGCCCCAGCATTTT,TRBD1,TRBV6-6,TRBJ1-5,-
CAGRRSYEQYF,TGTGCCGGCCGAAGATCCTACGAGCAGTACTTC,-,TRBV2,TRBJ2-7,-
CASSAKTGSNYGYTF,TGTGCCAGCAGCGCCAAAACAGGTTCTAACTATGGCTACACCTTC,-,TRBV9,TRBJ1-2,-
CASRGGDSPQHF,TGTGCCAGTAGGGGAGGGGATTCGCCCCAGCATTTT,-,TRBV19,TRBJ1-5,-
CASSRGLAYNEQFF,TGTGCCAGCAGCCGCGGTCTAGCTTACAATGAGCAGTTCTTC,-,TRBV3-1/TRBV3-2,TRBJ2-1,-
CASSLTAVGKLFF,TGTGCCAGCAGTTTAACCGCGGTTGGAAAACTGTTTTTT,-,TRBV28,TRBJ1-4,once
CASSRGANEKLFF,TGCGCCAGCAGCCGGGGTGCTAATGAAAAACTGTTTTTT,-,TRBV5-1,TRBJ1-4,-
CASSPIRGQSTDTQYF,TGTGCCAGCTCACCGATCAGGGGCCAGAGCACAGATACGCAGTATTTT,-,TRBV18,TRBJ2-3,-
CAWSDSTRSVPQETQYF,TGTGCCTGGAGTGACAGTACTAGATCCGTCCCTCAAGAGACCCAGTACTTC,-,TRBV30,TRBJ2-5,-
CASSFGTTRGGANEKLFF,TGTGCCAGCAGCTTCGGGACGACCAGGGGAGGGGCAAATGAAAAACTGTTTTTT,-,TRBV7-2,TRBJ1-4,-
CASSLSSYGYTF,TGTGCCAGCAGCCTTAGTTCCTATGGCTACACCTTC,-,TRBV11-3,TRBJ1-2,few
CASSLEWTGLHEKLFF,TGTGCCAGCAGCTTAGAATGGACAGGGTTACATGAAAAACTGTTTTTT,TRBD1,TRBV11-2,TRBJ1-4,few
CASSPLPSDNEQFF,TGTGCCAGCAGTCCCCTCCCCTCCGACAATGAGCAGTTCTTC,-,TRBV27,TRBJ2-1,few
CAWSVLTNTGELFF,TGTGCCTGGAGTGTACTGACGAACACCGGGGAGCTGTTTTTT,-,TRBV30,TRBJ2-2,-
CASSLAGTGGSYEQYF,TGTGCCAGCAGCCTAGCCGGGACAGGGGGCTCCTACGAGCAGTACTTC,TRBD1,TRBV13,TRBJ2-7,-
CASSLGPGEDTQYF,TGTGCCAGCAGCCTGGGCCCCGGGGAAGATACGCAGTATTTT,-,TRBV3-1/TRBV3-2,TRBJ2-3,few
CASRPGQGIGGYTF,TGTGCCAGCAGGCCGGGACAGGGTATCGGTGGCTACACCTTC,TRBD1,TRBV6-6,TRBJ1-2,-
CASSPTGNNQPQHF,TGTGCCAGCTCACCGACAGGGAACAATCAGCCCCAGCATTTT,TRBD1,TRBV18,TRBJ1-5,-
CASSPFRGAHWELFF,TGTGCCAGCAGCCCGTTCCGGGGGGCGCATTGGGAGCTGTTTTTT,-,TRBV28,TRBJ2-2,-
CASSRTALSNTEAFF,TGTGCCAGCAGCAGGACAGCCCTGTCGAACACTGAAGCTTTCTTT,-,TRBV9,TRBJ1-1,-
CASSPGSTNEKLFF,TGTGCCAGCAGCCCAGGATCAACTAATGAAAAACTGTTTTTT,-,TRBV7-9,TRBJ1-4,-
CASSLPPWDRANEETQYF,TGTGCCAGCAGCTTACCCCCTTGGGACAGGGCGAATGAAGAGACCCAGTACTTC,TRBD1,TRBV5-6,TRBJ2-5,-
CASSQDWLRGPLHF,TGTGCCAGCAGCCAAGATTGGCTAAGGGGACCCCTCCACTTT,-,TRBV14,TRBJ1-6,-
CASSPNLLQNNEQFF,TGTGCCAGCAGCCCGAATCTCTTGCAGAACAATGAGCAGTTCTTC,-,TRBV7-2,TRBJ2-1,-
CASRSDRADGYTF,TGTGCCAGCAGGTCAGACAGGGCCGATGGCTACACCTTC,TRBD1,TRBV6-6,TRBJ1-2,few
CASRGDGGSYNEQFF,TGTGCCAGCAGAGGGGACGGGGGCTCCTACAATGAGCAGTTCTTC,-,TRBV2,TRBJ2-1,-
CASSLERVNSGNTIYF,TGCGCCAGCAGCTTAGAGCGGGTTAACTCTGGAAACACCATATATTTT,-,TRBV5-1,TRBJ1-3,-
CASSTRSTGGFDEQFF,TGTGCCAGCAGTACCCGATCGACAGGGGGTTTCGATGAGCAGTTCTTC,TRBD1,TRBV27,TRBJ2-1,once
CASSVDERANYGYTF,TGTGCCAGCAGCGTAGATGAGAGAGCTAACTATGGCTACACCTTC,-,TRBV9,TRBJ1-2,-
CASSLAGGDTQYF,TGTGCCAGCAGCTTGGCGGGGGGGGATACGCAGTATTTT,TRBD2,TRBV5-4,TRBJ2-3,-
CASSPAAYSGNTIYF,TGCGCCAGCAGCCCAGCGGCTTACTCTGGAAACACCATATATTTT,-,TRBV5-1,TRBJ1-3,once
CASSSGIAPPFETQYF,TGTGCCAGCAGTAGCGGGATAGCCCCGCCCTTTGAGACCCAGTACTTC,TRBD2,TRBV27,TRBJ2-5,-
CASSYHRDRGNYGYTF,TGTGCCAGCAGTTACCACCGGGACAGGGGTAACTATGGCTACACCTTC,TRBD1,TRBV6-2/TRBV6-3,TRBJ1-2,-
CASSSTGRDGGGYTF,TGCGCCAGCAGTTCGACAGGGAGAGACGGCGGAGGCTACACCTTC,TRBD1,TRBV5-1,TRBJ1-2,-
CASSISGTGFYEQYF,TGTGCCAGTAGTATATCCGGGACAGGGTTCTACGAGCAGTACTTC,TRBD1,TRBV19,TRBJ2-7,-